This T cell receptor (beta chain) was captured in a study of T cells after posttransplantation cyclophosphamide. Cyclophosphamide on days +3 and +4 followed busulfan-fludarabine conditioning and a marrow graft. V was cut by 4 bases and J by 7 bases, with 7 bases left in between. Germline V CDR1 and CDR2: GTSNPN, SVGIG (reference sequence). CDR3 length: 11 residues. Profiling relied on immunoSEQ multiplex PCR, and the TCRdb table lists in-frame clones only, not all of them. Of about 19,000 clones in the sample, around 68% were seen once. This TCR was recovered from a male patient aged 25-45 years who received an allogeneic stem cell transplant from a related donor, was CMV-positive, and had acute GVHD only. T cells may partly derive from the graft donor. Specimen: PBMCs, collected after an allogeneic stem cell transplant with post-transplant cyclophosphamide. The V gene is TRBV30, the J gene TRBJ2-2; D unclear. CDR3 sequence: CAWKGVGELFF. CDR3 sequence (DNA): TGTGCCTGGAAAGGAGTCGGGGAGCTGTTTTTT.